The next 14 T cell receptor beta chains were all read from a single sample in a study of shared clonotypes between healthy human individuals. Clones were read by immunoSEQ multiplex PCR, and TCRdb kept only the in-frame ones, dropping some. The table lists around 1.4 million clones, around 98.5% of them singletons. The sample comprised naive CD4+ T cells sorted from blood. Subset here: CD45RA+ positively selected. All receptors come from a man aged 30-40 years in good health.

The J gene is TRBJ2-7, the V gene TRBV4-2; 8 bases match TRBD2. Trimming cost V 3 bases and J 2 bases; bases outside gene matches: 6. Germline loops: CDR1 LGHNA, CDR2 YNFKEQ. The CDR3 covers 15 residues. CDR3 DNA sequence: TGTGCCAGCAGCCAGCGACCGGGACTAGCCTACGAGCAGTACTTC. Its protein product is CASSQRPGLAYEQYF.

The V and J genes are TRBV5-6 and TRBJ2-7; D is undetermined. Trimming cost V 3 bases and J 2 bases, with 6 bases left between them. CDR3 size: 12 residues. Germline CDR1 is SGHDT and CDR2 is YYEEEE. The CDR3 protein is CASSSDPYEQYF. CDR3 DNA: TGTGCCAGCAGCTCGGACCCCTACGAGCAGTACTTC.

In its sample, this clone was seen once. The J gene is TRBJ2-2, the V gene TRBV28; D not certain. The CDR3 length is 13 residues. Germline assignment: CDR1 MDHEN and CDR2 SYDVKM. The V end lost 6 bases, the J end lost 6 bases, and 11 bases lay between the germline ends. This chain's CDR3 is CASRPRLPGELFF. In DNA form, the CDR3 reads TGTGCCAGCAGACCCAGGCTCCCCGGGGAGCTGTTTTTT.

The V call is TRBV7-9, the J call TRBJ2-2, with a tentative D call TRBD2 (5 bases). The germline V and J ends were trimmed by 0 bases and 5 bases, with 7 bases remaining between them. Germline V gives CDR1 SEHNR, CDR2 FQNEAQ (reference sequence). The CDR3 is 14 residues long. CDR3 protein: CASSLAPGTGELFF. The CDR3 region has the DNA TGTGCCAGCAGCTTAGCGCCGGGGACCGGGGAGCTGTTTTTT.

The genes are TRBV2 and TRBJ1-2; D is uncertain. From germline, CDR1 is SNHLY and CDR2 FYNNEI. This CDR3 comprises 13 residues. The germline V and J ends were trimmed by 0 bases and 7 bases, with 9 bases remaining between them. In DNA, the CDR3 is TGTGCCAGCAGTGAAGCCGGCGGGCCTGGCTACACCTTC. Its protein is CASSEAGGPGYTF.

The chain carries TRBV6-1 and TRBJ2-7; D is uncertain. The germline V and J ends were trimmed by 0 bases and 4 bases, with 10 bases remaining between them. This CDR3 has 14 residues. CDR1 and CDR2 from the germline V gene are MNHNS and SASEGT. This chain's CDR3 is CASSEADASYEQYF. CDR3 nucleotides: TGTGCCAGCAGTGAAGCGGATGCTTCGTACGAGCAGTACTTC.

V is TRBV15 and J is TRBJ2-3; TRBD1 agrees at 8 bases. There are 15 residues in the CDR3. The germline gives CDR1 LNHNV, CDR2 YYDKDF (reference sequence). V lost 5 bases to trimming and J lost 2 bases; unmatched junction nucleotides: 6. CDR3 loop: CATSSRTGITDTQYF. CDR3 nucleotides: TGTGCCACCAGCTCCCGGACAGGGATCACAGATACGCAGTATTTT.

The CDR3, as DNA: TGTGCCAGCAAATATGCAGATACGCAGTATTTT. Protein sequence: CASKYADTQYF. The V call is TRBV6-6, the J call TRBJ2-3; no clear D. Trimming shortened V by 7 bases and J by 4 bases, and 6 bases separated the two germline ends. The length of the CDR3 is 11 residues. Looked up from germline, CDR1 is MNHNY and CDR2 is SVGAGI (reference sequence).

The chain couples TRBV7-2 to TRBJ1-2; 7 bases are shared with TRBD1. Trimming at V came to 4 bases and at J to 7 bases, leaving 9 bases not matched to a gene. CDR3 length: 14 amino acids. Germline V gives CDR1 SGHTA, CDR2 FQGNSA. CDR3 region: CASSSRTGVRGYTF. The CDR3 DNA is TGTGCCAGCAGCTCCCGTACAGGGGTACGTGGCTACACCTTC.

The genes are TRBV15 and TRBJ2-7; D is unclear. CDR1 is LNHNV and CDR2 is YYDKDF in the germline V gene (reference sequence). V was cut by 1 base and J by 6 bases, with 16 bases left in between. This CDR3 is built from 15 residues. The CDR3 DNA reads TGTGCCACCAGCAGAGTACGAGGTCCCGGGCGCGAGCAGTACTTC. This translates into CATSRVRGPGREQYF. The full variable domain, with the rest looked up from reference TRBV15 and TRBJ2-7, is DAMVIQNPRYQVTQFGKPVTLSCSQTLNHNVMYWYQQKSSQAPKLLFHYYDKDFNNEADTPDNFQSRRPNTSFCFLDIRSPGLGDTAMYLCATSRVRGPGREQYFGPGTRLTVT.

The gene calls are TRBV7-9 and TRBJ2-7, with 8 bases fitting TRBD2. Germline V lookup: CDR1 SEHNR, CDR2 FQNEAQ (reference sequence). V shed 1 base, J shed 3 bases, and the junction held 2 bases outside the gene matches. This CDR3 has 14 residues. The DNA of the CDR3 is TGTGCCAGCAGCTTAGAGGGACTAGGCTACGAGCAGTACTTC. It is translated as CASSLEGLGYEQYF.

This sequence joins TRBV11-2 and TRBJ1-1; D not resolved. Looked up from germline, CDR1 is SGHAT and CDR2 is FQNNGV. With 5 bases removed from V and 3 bases from J, the gap between germline ends came to 16 bases. The CDR3 totals 15 residues. The CDR3 spells CASSRKRTGDTEAFF. For the CDR3, the DNA is TGTGCCAGCAGCCGAAAACGGACCGGAGACACTGAAGCTTTCTTT.

CDR3 DNA: TGCGCCAGCAGCTTTGACCTCTACAATGAGCAGTTCTTC. Residues: CASSFDLYNEQFF. The chain couples TRBV5-1 to TRBJ2-1; no reliable D call. V was pared by 2 bases and J by 3 bases, with 6 bases between. This CDR3 region has 13 residues. Germline V gene lookup returns CDR1 SGHRS and CDR2 YFSETQ.

The rearrangement joins TRBV7-2 to TRBJ2-3, with 8 bases lining up with TRBD2. This CDR3 comprises 17 residues. Per the germline V gene, CDR1 is SGHTA and CDR2 is FQGNSA. J was trimmed by 0 bases and V by 1 base; bases with no gene match: 6. The CDR3 DNA sequence: TGTGCCAGCAGCTTAGTTTTAGCGGGGACTAGCACAGATACGCAGTATTTT. It is translated as CASSLVLAGTSTDTQYF.